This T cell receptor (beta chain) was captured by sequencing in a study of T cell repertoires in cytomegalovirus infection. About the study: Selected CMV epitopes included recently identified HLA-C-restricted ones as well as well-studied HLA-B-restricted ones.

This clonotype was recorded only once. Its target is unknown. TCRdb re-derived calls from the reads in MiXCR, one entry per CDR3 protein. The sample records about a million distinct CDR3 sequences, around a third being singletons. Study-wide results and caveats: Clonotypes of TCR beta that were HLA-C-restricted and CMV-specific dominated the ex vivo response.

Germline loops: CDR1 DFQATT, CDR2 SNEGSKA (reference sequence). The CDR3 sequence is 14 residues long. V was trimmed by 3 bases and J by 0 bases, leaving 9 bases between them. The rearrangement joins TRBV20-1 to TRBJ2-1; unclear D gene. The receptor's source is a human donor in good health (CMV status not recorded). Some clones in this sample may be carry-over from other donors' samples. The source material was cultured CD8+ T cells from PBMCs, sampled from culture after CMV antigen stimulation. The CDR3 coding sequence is TGCAGTGCTAGTGGGCTAGTCTCCTACAATGAGCAGTTCTTC. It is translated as CSASGLVSYNEQFF.